A single sample gave rise to the 7 T cell receptor beta chains below, sequenced in a study of T cells in Graves' hyperthyroidism and ophthalmopathy (dated by TCRdb to between 2017 and 2020). The library was obtained by multiplex PCR. TCRdb lists the instrument as Illumina HiSeq 2000. The TCR beta CDR3 regions were amplified from the RNA transcripts. The TCR CDR3 was subjected to a first round of RT-PCR using the HTBI primer set and the Qiagen OneStep RT-PCR kit. TCRdb ran its own pipeline on the public reads, namely fastp trimming at Q25 and MiXCR clone calling, and kept in-frame beta chains. Each entry merges the rows of one CDR3 protein and shows their most common DNA and genes. This sample has around 700,000 distinct CDR3 sequences in its table, and roughly a third of those were observed once. Of the sample, roughly 30% falls within the top ten clones. Sequencing was carried out using blood. These receptor sequences come from a woman aged 40 to 50 with Graves' hyperthyroidism.

This clonotype was counted at least ten times. The genes are TRBV12-3 or TRBV12-4 and TRBJ1-2; D remains ambiguous. V lost 4 bases, J lost 3 bases, and 6 bases lay in between. This CDR3 has 12 residues. This chain's CDR3 is CASSSRHYGYTF. The CDR3 DNA reads as TGTGCCAGCAGTTCTCGGCACTATGGCTACACCTTC.

This clonotype was counted at least ten times. The chain recombines TRBV25-1 with TRBJ2-7, with 7 bases lining up with TRBD1. CDR3 size: 16 residues. Germline CDR1 and CDR2: MGHDK and SYGVNS. J gave up 2 bases and V 3 bases, and 10 bases lay outside the gene matches. CDR3 bases: TGTGCCAGCAGTGAGGATTTTGGACAGGCGACCTACGAGCAGTACTTC. Translating gives CASSEDFGQATYEQYF.

Note on this clonotype: It is unclear where the CDR3 begins or ends on the DNA, so no DNA is shown, and the CDR3 is as TCRdb lists it. The CDR3 sequence: CATTGSFNYGCTF. This sequence joins TRBV10-2 and TRBJ1-2. Per germline, CDR1 WSHSY and CDR2 SAAADI. The CDR3 numbers 13 amino acids, ends counted.

The V gene is TRBV2, the J gene TRBJ1-6; 7 nucleotides match TRBD1. This CDR3 region has 19 residues. Germline CDR1 is SNHLY and CDR2 is FYNNEI. V gave up 5 bases and J gave up 7 bases; unmatched junction bases: 20. The CDR3 protein is CASSSGACLIGQDNSPLHF. The CDR3 DNA reads TGTGCCAGCAGTTCGGGGGCTTGTCTGATAGGACAGGACAATTCACCCCTCCACTTT.

A few counts support this clonotype. The V gene is TRBV5-6, the J gene TRBJ2-5; no definite D call. Germline CDR1 reads SGHDT; CDR2 reads YYEEEE. This CDR3 has 15 amino acids. Trimming left V 4 bases short and J 4 bases short, with 17 bases between. The CDR3 DNA reads as TGTGCCAGCAGCCAAATTCACAGTAAAGTAGAGACCCAGTACTTC. This codes for CASSQIHSKVETQYF.

This clonotype came up many times. The rearrangement uses TRBV7-2 and TRBJ1-3; TRBD1 aligns across 12 bases. The CDR3 runs to 17 residues. Trimming at V came to 5 bases and at J to 0 bases, leaving 5 bases not matched to a gene. Germline lookup yields CDR1 SGHTA and CDR2 FQGNSA. This CDR3 reads CASSVPGQGASGNTIYF. The CDR3 region has the DNA TGTGCCAGCAGCGTTCCGGGACAGGGGGCCTCTGGAAACACCATATATTTT.

Worth noting for this clonotype: A much larger clone sits a single nucleotide away, making a read error possible. The V and J genes are TRBV19 and TRBJ1-4; 11 bases align to TRBD1. Looked up from germline, CDR1 is LNHDA and CDR2 is SQIVND (reference sequence). V trimming: 9 bases; J trimming: 10 bases; junction bases outside the gene matches: 7. This CDR3 comprises 13 residues. The CDR3 coding sequence is TGTGCCAGCTTGGACAGGGGGCATGGAAAACTGTTTTTT. Translating it yields CASLDRGHGKLFF.